These T cell receptor beta chains were read from a single sample in a study of blood T cell repertoires in COVID-19. The assay was immunoSEQ multiplex PCR, and TCRdb's table has in-frame clones only and misses some. The table includes tens of thousands of clones, around 82% detected once. Sequencing was performed on peripheral blood. The receptors shown here come from a middle-aged man with acute or convalescent COVID-19. The CDR3 runs from the conserved cysteine through the conserved F or W. A D gene is named only where the DNA matches it firmly. Only part of the rows carry a size: once, few, many, or a class if the clone is expanded.

TRBD1	TRBJ1-5	NA	TRBV10-3	CAISGTGDQPQHF	TGTGCCATCAGCGGGACAGGGGATCAGCCCCAGCATTTT
TRBD1	TRBJ2-7	NA	TRBV19	CASRPTGVPYEQYF	TGTGCCAGTCGTCCGACAGGGGTCCCCTACGAGCAGTACTTC
TRBD2	TRBJ2-1	few	TRBV11-2	CASSPTSGGRFF	TGTGCCAGCAGTCCGACTAGCGGTGGTCGGTTCTTC
TRBD1	TRBJ1-2	NA	TRBV6-5	CASSGQGAYLYGYTF	TGTGCCAGCAGCGGACAGGGGGCGTACCTCTATGGCTACACCTTC
NA	TRBJ2-7	NA	TRBV12-3/TRBV12-4	CASTKTGFEQYF	TGTGCCAGTACTAAAACGGGGTTTGAGCAGTACTTC
NA	TRBJ1-2	NA	TRBV28	CASSLGGTGYGYTF	TGTGCCAGCAGTTTAGGGGGGACGGGCTATGGCTACACCTTC
NA	TRBJ1-3	NA	TRBV11-2	CASSFVRTGNTIYF	TGTGCCAGCAGCTTTGTTAGAACTGGAAACACCATATATTTT
NA	TRBJ1-2	NA	TRBV5-1	CASSLDSAFYGYTF	TGCGCCAGCAGCTTGGACTCTGCGTTTTATGGCTACACCTTC
TRBD2	TRBJ2-5	once	TRBV5-1	CASSLAPRSGEETQYF	TGCGCCAGCAGCTTGGCCCCGCGTAGCGGGGAGGAGACCCAGTACTTC
NA	TRBJ2-5	NA	TRBV7-2	CASSSQLGEGETQYF	TGTGCCAGCAGCTCCCAGTTAGGAGAAGGAGAGACCCAGTACTTC
TRBD1	TRBJ1-2	NA	TRBV7-6	CASSERTGADGYTF	TGTGCCAGCAGCGAGAGGACAGGGGCTGATGGCTACACCTTC
NA	TRBJ1-1	NA	TRBV5-1	CASSLNGQGWTEAFF	TGCGCCAGCAGCTTGAACGGGCAGGGATGGACTGAAGCTTTCTTT
NA	TRBJ2-2	NA	TRBV7-9	CASSYGGNTGELFF	TGTGCCAGCAGCTATGGCGGCAACACCGGGGAGCTGTTTTTT
NA	TRBJ2-5	NA	TRBV7-8	CASSLVRETQYF	TGTGCCAGCAGCTTAGTTCGAGAGACCCAGTACTTC
NA	TRBJ2-6	NA	TRBV11-2	CASSLVLSGANVLTF	TGTGCCAGCAGCTTAGTCCTCTCTGGGGCCAACGTCCTGACTTTC
NA	TRBJ1-5	NA	TRBV12-3/TRBV12-4	CASTRGLYQPQHF	TGTGCCAGCACCCGCGGCCTGTATCAGCCCCAGCATTTT
NA	TRBJ2-1	NA	TRBV28	CASSRRVYNEQFF	TGTGCCAGCAGTCGCAGGGTGTACAATGAGCAGTTCTTC
NA	TRBJ1-3	once	TRBV5-1	CASSPDGGSGNTIYF	TGCGCCAGCAGTCCGGACGGGGGTAGCGGAAACACCATATATTTT
NA	TRBJ2-2	NA	TRBV24-1	CATTSSRSADTGELFF	TGTGCCACCACCTCCAGTCGGAGCGCCGACACCGGGGAGCTGTTTTTT
TRBD2	TRBJ2-5	NA	TRBV3-1/TRBV3-2	CASNLAGGRETQYF	TGTGCCAGCAATCTAGCGGGGGGACGAGAGACCCAGTACTTC
TRBD1	TRBJ1-2	NA	TRBV7-2	CASSLRQGGNYGYTF	TGTGCCAGCAGCTTAAGACAGGGCGGGAACTATGGCTACACCTTC
TRBD1	TRBJ2-1	NA	TRBV5-1	CASSPTDRGQGLDEQFF	TGCGCCAGCAGCCCCACTGACCGGGGACAGGGCCTCGATGAGCAGTTCTTC
TRBD2	TRBJ2-1	NA	TRBV27	CASSYRLAGDDEQFF	TGTGCCAGCAGTTACAGACTAGCGGGGGACGATGAGCAGTTCTTC
TRBD1	TRBJ1-6	NA	TRBV2	CASRGDSYNSPLHF	TGTGCCAGCAGGGGGGACAGCTATAATTCACCCCTCCACTTT
NA	TRBJ2-4	NA	TRBV25-1	CASSSTSGAQYF	TGTGCCAGCAGTTCCACCTCAGGGGCTCAGTACTTC
TRBD1	TRBJ1-2	NA	TRBV27	CASSLGLGQGAVGYTF	TGTGCCAGCAGTTTGGGCCTGGGACAGGGGGCGGTTGGCTACACCTTC
NA	TRBJ1-5	few	TRBV7-2	CASSSGRNQPQHF	TGTGCCAGCAGCTCAGGGCGCAATCAGCCCCAGCATTTT
TRBD1	TRBJ2-1	NA	TRBV24-1	CATSFAGTGRGNEQFF	TGTGCCACCAGTTTTGCCGGGACAGGGAGGGGCAATGAGCAGTTCTTC
TRBD1	TRBJ1-1	NA	TRBV28	CASNFRQGARNTEAFF	TGTGCCAGCAACTTTAGGCAGGGGGCGAGGAACACTGAAGCTTTCTTT
NA	TRBJ1-1	NA	TRBV5-1	CASMGQLNTEAFF	TGCGCCAGCATGGGGCAGCTGAACACTGAAGCTTTCTTT
NA	TRBJ2-7	NA	TRBV6-5	CASSYSGQHLYEQYF	TGTGCCAGCAGTTACTCGGGACAACACCTCTACGAGCAGTACTTC
TRBD2	TRBJ2-1	NA	TRBV5-6	CASSLRGGVNEQFF	TGTGCCAGCAGCTTGCGCGGGGGGGTCAATGAGCAGTTCTTC
TRBD2	TRBJ2-1	NA	TRBV5-1	CASSFPAGGNEQFF	TGCGCCAGCAGCTTCCCAGCGGGGGGCAATGAGCAGTTCTTC
TRBD1	TRBJ1-2	NA	TRBV5-1	CASSLGLTGGRGYTF	TGCGCCAGCAGCTTGGGTTTGACAGGGGGGCGAGGCTACACCTTC
NA	TRBJ2-5	NA	TRBV5-8	CASSLRTGGVETQYF	TGTGCCAGCAGCCTCCGGACAGGAGGGGTAGAGACCCAGTACTTC
TRBD2	TRBJ2-1	NA	TRBV7-2	CASSSGTSGGRGSYNEQFF	TGTGCCAGCAGCTCTGGGACTAGCGGGGGCCGAGGGTCCTACAATGAGCAGTTCTTC
TRBD1	TRBJ2-6	NA	TRBV7-2	CASSEQGKPGANVLTF	TGTGCCAGCAGCGAACAGGGGAAACCTGGGGCCAACGTCCTGACTTTC
TRBD1	TRBJ1-2	NA	TRBV18	CASQQSTGGLLSFYGYTF	TGTGCCAGCCAGCAATCGACAGGGGGCCTCCTCTCGTTCTATGGCTACACCTTC
NA	TRBJ2-1	NA	TRBV3-1/TRBV3-2	CASSQDPGSYNEQFF	TGTGCCAGCAGCCAAGATCCGGGCTCCTACAATGAGCAGTTCTTC
TRBD1	TRBJ2-1	NA	TRBV11-3	CASSASRTGQNEQFF	TGTGCCAGCAGCGCTTCCAGGACAGGGCAAAATGAGCAGTTCTTC
NA	TRBJ2-1	NA	TRBV6-4	CASSVGDGHYNEQFF	TGTGCCAGCAGTGTCGGCGACGGACATTACAATGAGCAGTTCTTC
TRBD2	TRBJ2-5	NA	TRBV9	CASSVSGGLKETQYF	TGTGCCAGCAGCGTGAGCGGGGGGCTCAAAGAGACCCAGTACTTC
TRBD2	TRBJ2-7	NA	TRBV5-1	CASSAGTSLGLEQYF	TGCGCCAGCAGCGCCGGGACTAGCCTCGGGCTCGAGCAGTACTTC
NA	TRBJ2-7	NA	TRBV2	CASSYRDYEQYF	TGTGCCAGCAGTTACCGGGACTACGAGCAGTACTTC